A selection of T cell receptor beta chains follows, all from one sample in a study of control samples from healthy donors and cancer patients. The assay was immunoSEQ multiplex PCR, and TCRdb's table has in-frame clones only and misses some. The top ten clones hold 8.5% to 10% of a sample with roughly 130,000 clones, 85% to 95% of them seen once. The sample consisted of blood. These receptors were obtained from a man aged 18 to 30 in good health. CDR3s include the opening cysteine and the closing phenylalanine or tryptophan. The D gene is left open where the match is weak. Rows give clone size only sometimes, using once, few, many, or a class for an expanded clone.

d_call j_call v_call clone_size cdr3_nt cdr3_aa
- TRBJ2-1 TRBV7-3 - TGTGCCAGCAGCTATGGCGGGGTATACAATGAGCAGTTCTTC CASSYGGVYNEQFF
TRBD1 TRBJ1-5 TRBV12-5 - TGTGCTAGTGGTTTGATAAACAGGGGTAAACAGCCCCAGCATTTT CASGLINRGKQPQHF
TRBD1 TRBJ1-3 TRBV12-5 - TGTGCTAGTGGTTTGGTACTCTGGGACCAACAGGGGCTGGCTGGAAACACCATATATTTT CASGLVLWDQQGLAGNTIYF
- TRBJ1-2 TRBV7-8 - TGTGCCAGCAGCTTAGCGGCACAGGCCTATGGCTACACCTTC CASSLAAQAYGYTF
- TRBJ2-3 TRBV27 - TGTGCCAGCAGTCCCCAAGGGCTTGCAGATACGCAGTATTTT CASSPQGLADTQYF
TRBD2 TRBJ2-5 TRBV2 - TGTGCCAGCACTGGACTAGCGGGGGAGGGGGAGACCCAGTACTTC CASTGLAGEGETQYF
- TRBJ1-2 TRBV10-2 - TGCGCCAGCAGTCACCTGCGTCGTTGGTATGGCTACACCTTC CASSHLRRWYGYTF
- TRBJ2-1 TRBV5-4 - TGTGCCAGCAGCTCAGGAGGCCCAGACAATGAGCAGTTCTTC CASSSGGPDNEQFF
- TRBJ2-3 TRBV9 - TGTGCCAGCAGCGTAGGGTTAGCAGATACGCAGTATTTT CASSVGLADTQYF
- TRBJ2-7 TRBV27 - TGTGCCAGCAGTCCGGGGGCGGGATACGAGCAGTACTTC CASSPGAGYEQYF
- TRBJ1-5 TRBV27 - TGTGCCAGCAGTTTTTCTAGGGGAGGGGCAGATAGCAATCAGCCCCAGCATTTT CASSFSRGGADSNQPQHF
TRBD1 TRBJ1-2 TRBV2 few TGTGCCAGCAGTGAAATTGAGGGGGCAAGTTATGGCTACACCTTC CASSEIEGASYGYTF
- TRBJ1-2 TRBV27 - TGTGCCAGCAGTTCCAGGGGCCCTAACTATGGCTACACCTTC CASSSRGPNYGYTF
- TRBJ1-5 TRBV18 - TGTGCCAGCTCACCAGGGTTGGGCAATCAGCCCCAGCATTTT CASSPGLGNQPQHF
TRBD1 TRBJ2-7 TRBV2 - TGTGCCAGCAGGGGCTCCGGGACAGTGAACTACGAGCAGTACTTC CASRGSGTVNYEQYF
- TRBJ2-6 TRBV7-9 - TGTGCCAGCAGCCCCCCTCGACAGAGCTCTGGGGCCAACGTCCTGACTTTC CASSPPRQSSGANVLTF